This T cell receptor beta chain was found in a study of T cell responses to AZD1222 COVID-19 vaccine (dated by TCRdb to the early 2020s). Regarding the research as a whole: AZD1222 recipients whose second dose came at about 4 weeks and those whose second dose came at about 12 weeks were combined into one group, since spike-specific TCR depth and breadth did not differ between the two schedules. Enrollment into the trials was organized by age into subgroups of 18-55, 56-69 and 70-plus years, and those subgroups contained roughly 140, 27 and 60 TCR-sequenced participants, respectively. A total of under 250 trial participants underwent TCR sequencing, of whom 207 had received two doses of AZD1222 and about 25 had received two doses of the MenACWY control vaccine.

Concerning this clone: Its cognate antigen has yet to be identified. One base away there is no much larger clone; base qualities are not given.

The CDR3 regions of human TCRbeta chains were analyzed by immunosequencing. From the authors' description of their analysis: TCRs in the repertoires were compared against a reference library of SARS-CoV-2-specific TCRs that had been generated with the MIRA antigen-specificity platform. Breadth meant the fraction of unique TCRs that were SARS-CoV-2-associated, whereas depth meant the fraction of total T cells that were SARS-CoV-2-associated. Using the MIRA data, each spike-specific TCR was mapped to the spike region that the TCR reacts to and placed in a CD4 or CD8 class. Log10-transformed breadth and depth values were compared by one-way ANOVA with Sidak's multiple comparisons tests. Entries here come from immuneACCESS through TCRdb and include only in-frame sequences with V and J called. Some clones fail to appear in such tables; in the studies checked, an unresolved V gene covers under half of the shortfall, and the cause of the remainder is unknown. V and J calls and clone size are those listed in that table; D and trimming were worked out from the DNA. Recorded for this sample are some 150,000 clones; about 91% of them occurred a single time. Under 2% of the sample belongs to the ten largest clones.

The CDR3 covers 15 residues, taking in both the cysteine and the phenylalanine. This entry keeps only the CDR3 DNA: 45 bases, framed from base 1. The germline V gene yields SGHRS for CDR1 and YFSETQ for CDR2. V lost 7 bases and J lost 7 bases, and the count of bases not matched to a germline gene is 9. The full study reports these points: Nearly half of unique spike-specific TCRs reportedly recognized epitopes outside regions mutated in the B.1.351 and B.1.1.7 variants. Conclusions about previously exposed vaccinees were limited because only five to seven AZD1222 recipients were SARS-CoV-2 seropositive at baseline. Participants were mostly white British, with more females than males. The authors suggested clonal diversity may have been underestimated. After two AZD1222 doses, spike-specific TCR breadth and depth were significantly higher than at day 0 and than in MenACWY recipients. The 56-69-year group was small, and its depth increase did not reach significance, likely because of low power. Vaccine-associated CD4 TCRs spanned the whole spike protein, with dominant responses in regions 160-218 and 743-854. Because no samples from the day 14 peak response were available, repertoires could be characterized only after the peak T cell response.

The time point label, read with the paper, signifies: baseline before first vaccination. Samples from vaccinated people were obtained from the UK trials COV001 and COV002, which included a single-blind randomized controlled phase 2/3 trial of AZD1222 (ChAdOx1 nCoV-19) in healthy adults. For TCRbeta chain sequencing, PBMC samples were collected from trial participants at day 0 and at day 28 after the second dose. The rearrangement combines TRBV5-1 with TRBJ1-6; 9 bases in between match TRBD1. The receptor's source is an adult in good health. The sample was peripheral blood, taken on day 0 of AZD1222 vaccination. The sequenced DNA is TGCGCCAGCCGCCAAGGACAGGGGCGAAATTCACCCCTCCACTTT. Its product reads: CASRQGQGRNSPLHF.